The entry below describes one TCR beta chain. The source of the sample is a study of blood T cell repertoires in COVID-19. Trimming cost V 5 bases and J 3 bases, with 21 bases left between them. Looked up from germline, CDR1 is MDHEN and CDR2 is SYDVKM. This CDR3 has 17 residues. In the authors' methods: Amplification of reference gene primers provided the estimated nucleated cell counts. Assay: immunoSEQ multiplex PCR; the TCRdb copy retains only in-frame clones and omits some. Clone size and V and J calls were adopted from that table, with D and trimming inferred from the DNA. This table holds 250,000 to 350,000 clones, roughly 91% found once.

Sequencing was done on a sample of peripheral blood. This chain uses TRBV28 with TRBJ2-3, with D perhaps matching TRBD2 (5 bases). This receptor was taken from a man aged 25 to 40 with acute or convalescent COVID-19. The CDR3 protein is CASSLSGSKPGTDTQYF. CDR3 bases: TGTGCCAGCAGTCTTTCGGGATCCAAGCCGGGTACAGATACGCAGTATTTT.